This T cell receptor beta chain comes out of a study of blood T cell repertoires in COVID-19. This clone was seen a handful of times. Per the original data handling: The assay estimated nucleated cells by amplifying reference gene primers. Sequencing used immunoSEQ multiplex PCR; TCRdb keeps in-frame clones, though not all of them. That table supplies the V and J calls and clone size; D and trimming were determined from the DNA. The table has 200,000 to 250,000 clones, approximately 84% seen once. The CDR3 is 12 residues long. V shed 2 bases and J shed 7 bases, with 8 bases lying between them. CDR1 and CDR2 from the germline V gene are LNHDA and SQIVND (reference sequence).

Source material: peripheral blood. The receptor comes from a woman aged 55-70 years with acute or convalescent COVID-19. The rearrangement joins TRBV19 to TRBJ1-1; D call uncertain. The CDR3 DNA sequence: TGTGCCAGTAGTATATGGTCCGGTGAAGCTTTCTTT. Translated: CASSIWSGEAFF. Full variable domain (outside the CDR3, taken from reference TRBV19 and TRBJ1-1): DGGITQSPKYLFRKEGQNVTLSCEQNLNHDAMYWYRQDPGQGLRLIYYSQIVNDFQKGDIAEGYSVSREKKESFPLTVTSAQKNPTAFYLCASSIWSGEAFFGQGTRLTVV.